The 22 T cell receptor beta chains below were found in one sample sequenced in a study of T cell repertoires in cytomegalovirus infection. Their antigen targets remain unknown. TCRdb reprocessed the reads via MiXCR and lists one record per CDR3 protein. Here the sample spans roughly 500,000 distinct CDR3 sequences, about two fifths being singletons. Sample: cultured PBMCs, taken from culture after CMV antigen stimulation. These receptors all stem from a human donor in good health (CMV status not recorded). Some clones in this sample may be carry-over from other donors' samples.

This clonotype was seen more than once but under ten times. The chain couples TRBV7-2 to TRBJ2-1; possibly TRBD2 for D (6 bases). CDR1 SGHTA and CDR2 FQGNSA come from the germline V gene. Trimming shortened V by 5 bases and J by 2 bases, and 13 bases separated the two germline ends. The CDR3 runs 15 residues. The DNA for the CDR3 is TGTGCCAGCAGCGTTATGGGGGGTACCTACAATGAGCAGTTCTTC. Encoded protein: CASSVMGGTYNEQFF.

J is TRBJ2-5 and V is TRBV7-9; 7 bases are shared with TRBD2. The CDR3 loop spans 14 amino acids. Germline V gene sequence: CDR1 SEHNR, CDR2 FQNEAQ (reference sequence). V lost 2 bases and J lost 4; bases outside the gene matches: 4. In DNA, the CDR3 is TGTGCCAGCAGCTTAAGCGGGGAGAGAGAGACCCAGTACTTC. Translation gives CASSLSGERETQYF.

This chain links TRBV6-1 with TRBJ1-1; a weak D match, TRBD1 (5 bases). The CDR3 is made up of 12 amino acids. V was trimmed by 4 bases and J by 8 bases, leaving 11 bases between them. In germline, CDR1 is MNHNS, CDR2 SASEGT. The CDR3 region is CASSGPHREAFF. For the CDR3, the DNA is TGTGCCAGCAGTGGGCCCCACAGGGAAGCTTTCTTT.

The rearrangement joins TRBV15 to TRBJ1-2; D remains unclear. CDR3 length: 15 amino acids. CDR1 and CDR2 from the germline V gene are LNHNV and YYDKDF (reference sequence). V was clipped by 2 bases and J by 5 bases, with 15 bases between them. CDR3 nucleotide sequence: TGTGCCACCAGCAGATCGCCAAGGGAGCCTTATGGCTACACCTTC. This sequence encodes CATSRSPREPYGYTF.

The chain is built from TRBV10-3 and TRBJ2-3; unclear D gene. V lost 6 bases and J 6 bases, leaving 16 bases between the germline ends. CDR1 is ENHRY and CDR2 is SYGVKD in the germline V gene. The length of the CDR3 is 14 residues. This CDR3 reads CAIRKGPKVDTQYF. As DNA, the CDR3 is TGTGCCATCAGGAAAGGACCAAAAGTGGATACGCAGTATTTT.

The rearrangement links TRBV7-6 to TRBJ2-1; 9 bases line up with TRBD1. This CDR3 is built from 16 residues. The germline CDR1 and CDR2 sequences are SGHVS and FNYEAQ. After removal of 5 bases from V and 3 bases from J, the junction contained 8 bases not matched to a gene. In nucleotides, the CDR3 is TGTGCCAGCAGCACTCGGACAGGGGCGCTCTACAATGAGCAGTTCTTC. This codes for CASSTRTGALYNEQFF.

The rearrangement joins TRBV5-5 to TRBJ2-1, with 14 nucleotides matching TRBD2. This CDR3 has 18 residues. Germline V lookup: CDR1 SGHKS, CDR2 YYEKEE (reference sequence). V was clipped by 7 bases and J by 0 bases; unmatched bases: 9. The CDR3 spells CASRGLAGGHSSYNEQFF. The CDR3 bases are TGTGCCAGCCGAGGACTAGCGGGGGGCCATAGCTCCTACAATGAGCAGTTCTTC.

This clonotype came up a few times. The chain carries TRBV27 and TRBJ1-2, with TRBD1 as a possible D gene (6 bases). The CDR3 totals 13 residues. Germline V gene sequence: CDR1 MNHEY, CDR2 SMNVEV (reference sequence). Trimming shortened V by 8 bases and J by 4 bases, and 14 bases separated the two germline ends. The CDR3 region has the DNA TGTGCCAGCGGACGACAGGCCTCCTATGGCTACACCTTC. Amino acid sequence: CASGRQASYGYTF.

The chain is built from TRBV7-2 and TRBJ2-1; TRBD2 aligns across 13 bases. Germline-derived CDR1 and CDR2 are SGHTA and FQGNSA. V trimming: 5 bases; J trimming: 7 bases; junction bases outside the gene matches: 8. This CDR3 spans 16 amino acids. CDR3 coding DNA: TGTGCCAGCAGCCCCAGGGGGACTAGCGGGGAGAATGAGCAGTTCTTC. Encoded protein: CASSPRGTSGENEQFF.

This clonotype was seen a handful of times. This chain joins TRBV19 and TRBJ1-2; 7 bases line up with TRBD1. This CDR3 region has 14 residues. The V and J ends lost 6 bases and 6 bases, in that order; junction bases with no gene match: 10. The germline CDR1 and CDR2 sequences are LNHDA and SQIVND (reference sequence). The CDR3 sequence: CASSLTGTANGYTF. The CDR3 bases are TGTGCCAGTAGCCTAACCGGGACAGCTAATGGCTACACCTTC.

Comments on this clonotype: At one end the junction does not follow the germline gene, possibly because of a read error. The rearrangement joins TRBV6-5 to TRBJ2-1; TRBD2 aligns across 7 bases. This CDR3 is built from 12 residues. Per the germline V gene, CDR1 is MNHEY and CDR2 is SVGAGI. CDR3 nucleotides: TGTGCCAGCAAAAACCGGGGAGGGCCTAATATCTTC. This translates into CASKNRGGPNIF.

The table lists this clonotype with a few counts. The gene calls are TRBV20-1 and TRBJ1-5, with D possibly being TRBD1 (5 bases). Germline lookup yields CDR1 DFQATT and CDR2 SNEGSKA (reference sequence). Trimming shortened V by 4 bases and J by 3 bases, and 13 bases separated the two germline ends. The CDR3 extends over 14 amino acids. This chain's CDR3 is CSATSGPLNQPQHF. CDR3 nucleotide sequence: TGCAGTGCTACTTCGGGACCTCTCAATCAGCCCCAGCATTTT.

The CDR3 loop reads CASSSRGLARSSYEQYF. DNA of the CDR3: TGTGCCAGCAGCTCCCGGGGACTAGCTCGGAGCTCCTACGAGCAGTACTTC. This chain connects TRBV14 to TRBJ2-7, with TRBD2 identical over 9 bases. The germline CDR1 and CDR2 sequences are SGHDN and FVKESK. The CDR3 contains 17 residues. V trimming: 5 bases; J trimming: 0 bases; junction bases outside the gene matches: 11.

This clonotype appeared many times. The chain joins TRBV7-2 to TRBJ1-1; 7 positions match TRBD1. The V and J ends lost 5 bases and 0 bases, in that order; junction bases with no gene match: 3. The CDR3 is made up of 14 amino acids. CDR1 and CDR2 (germline): SGHTA, FQGNSA. In nucleotides, the CDR3 is TGTGCCAGCAGCCCCGACAGGGTGAACACTGAAGCTTTCTTT. Protein: CASSPDRVNTEAFF.

A single count supports this clonotype. A much larger clone is a single base away; this may be a read error. The chain joins TRBV7-4 to TRBJ1-5; maybe TRBD1 (6 bases). The CDR3 length is 14 residues. The germline gives CDR1 SGHVT, CDR2 SQSDAQ. V gave up 5 bases and J gave up 3 bases, with 11 bases separating them. Here the CDR3 reads CASSATGYNQPQHF. In nucleotides, the CDR3 is TGTGCCAGCAGCGCCACAGGGTACAATCAGCCCCAGCATTTT.

The chain carries TRBV20-1 and TRBJ2-3; D gene uncertain. This CDR3 is 13 amino acids long. CDR1 DFQATT and CDR2 SNEGSKA come from the germline V gene (reference sequence). Trimming pared 0 bases from V and 1 base from J, leaving 5 bases between. This chain's CDR3 is CSAREDRTDTQYF. The CDR3 coding sequence is TGCAGTGCTAGAGAAGATCGCACAGATACGCAGTATTTT.

The V call is TRBV7-6, the J call TRBJ2-2, with 9 bases fitting TRBD1. Trimming cost V 1 base and J 1 base; bases outside gene matches: 7. The CDR3 runs 18 residues. CDR1 is SGHVS, CDR2 FNYEAQ, per germline. The CDR3 region is CASSLGVRDRENTGELFF. The CDR3 bases are TGTGCCAGCAGCTTAGGAGTTAGGGACAGGGAGAACACCGGGGAGCTGTTTTTT.

The V and J genes are TRBV29-1 and TRBJ1-1, with 7 bases aligning to TRBD1. This CDR3 is built from 12 residues. The V gene's germline CDR1 is SQVTM and CDR2 ANQGSEA. With 4 bases clipped from V and 6 bases from J, the junction kept 5 bases outside the gene matches. In DNA form, the CDR3 reads TGCAGCGTTGCAGGGGGTTTCGCTGAAGCTTTCTTT. Its translation: CSVAGGFAEAFF.

The V and J genes are TRBV5-1 and TRBJ2-3; maybe TRBD1 (6 bases). Deletions cut 3 bases from V and 0 bases from J, with 20 bases between. CDR3 length: 18 residues. CDR1 and CDR2 from the germline V gene are SGHRS and YFSETQ. CDR3 bases: TGCGCCAGCAGCTGGGGCACACTAGGGGGTACTAGCACAGATACGCAGTATTTT. This codes for CASSWGTLGGTSTDTQYF.

This clonotype has a handful of counts. CDR3 sequence reads: CASSSFSLSPYEQYF. The CDR3 nucleotides are TGTGCCAGCAGTTCCTTCAGTCTCTCTCCCTACGAGCAGTACTTC. The rearrangement uses TRBV12-3 or TRBV12-4 and TRBJ2-7; D not resolved. With 4 bases removed from V and 2 bases from J, the gap between germline ends came to 15 bases. This CDR3 is 15 amino acids long.

The chain has TRBV24-1 and TRBJ2-5; 10 nucleotides line up with TRBD1. The germline V gene encodes CDR1 KGHDR and CDR2 SFDVKD. With 3 bases clipped from V and 9 bases from J, the junction kept 9 bases outside the gene matches. This CDR3 is built from 15 residues. The CDR3 protein is CATSDPDRGDRSQYF. Written as DNA, the CDR3 is TGTGCCACCAGTGATCCGGACAGGGGGGATCGGTCCCAGTACTTC.

V and J are TRBV7-6 and TRBJ2-1; D is unresolved. The CDR3 spans 15 residues. The V end lost 1 base, the J end lost 9 bases, and 16 bases lay between the germline ends. In germline, CDR1 is SGHVS, CDR2 FNYEAQ. This chain's CDR3 is CASSLGTYLSSEQFF. The DNA for the CDR3 is TGTGCCAGCAGCTTAGGAACTTACTTGAGCAGTGAGCAGTTCTTC.